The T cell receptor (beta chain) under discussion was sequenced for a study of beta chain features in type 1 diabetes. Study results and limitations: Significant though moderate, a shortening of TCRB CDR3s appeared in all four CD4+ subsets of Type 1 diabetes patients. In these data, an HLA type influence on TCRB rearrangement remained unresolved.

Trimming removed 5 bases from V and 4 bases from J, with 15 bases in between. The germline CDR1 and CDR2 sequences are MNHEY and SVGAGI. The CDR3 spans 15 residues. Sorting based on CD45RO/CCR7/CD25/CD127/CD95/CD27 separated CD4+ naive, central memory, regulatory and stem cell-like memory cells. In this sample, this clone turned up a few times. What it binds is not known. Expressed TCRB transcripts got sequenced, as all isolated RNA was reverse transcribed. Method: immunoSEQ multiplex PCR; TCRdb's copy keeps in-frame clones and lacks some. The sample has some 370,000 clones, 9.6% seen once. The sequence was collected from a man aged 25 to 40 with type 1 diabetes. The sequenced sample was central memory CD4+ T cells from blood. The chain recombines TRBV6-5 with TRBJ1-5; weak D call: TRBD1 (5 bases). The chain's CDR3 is CASSINRDGNQPQHF. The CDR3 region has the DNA TGTGCCAGCAGTATAAACCGGGACGGAAATCAGCCCCAGCATTTT.